This T cell receptor beta chain was profiled in a study of regulatory T cells in long-lasting Graves disease. The CDR3 runs 16 residues. The ends were cut back, 7 bases at V and 1 base at J, with 16 bases in the middle. In germline, CDR1 is SNHLY, CDR2 FYNNEI. Regarding this clonotype: The antigen remains unidentified.

Overall study findings and caveats: Persistent Graves' patients showed less TCR diversity than newly diagnosed ones. Under persistent disease, TRBV28, TRBJ1-2 and TRBJ2-5 were used preferentially. Whereas new patients shared some 970 public clonotypes, persistent patients shared more, at about 2,700.

Arm-PCR of CDR3 regions with iRepertoire HTBI primers generated TCR beta libraries. TCRdb used MiXCR to reprocess the multiplex PCR reads, holding one entry per CDR3 protein. This table has over 450,000 distinct CDR3 sequences, about a fifth appearing once. The time point is: persistent/refractory GD, antithyroid drugs over 5 years with positive TRAb. PBMCs provided the RNA from which the TCR library was made. The TCR originated in a female donor with Graves disease. Sequenced material: peripheral blood mononuclear cells (PBMCs), taken when the disease was refractory, from a patient treated with antithyroid drugs. The chain couples TRBV2 to TRBJ2-2; D call uncertain. CDR3 bases: TGTGCCAGCACCGAAAACGCTCCAGGGAACACCGGGGAGCTGTTTTTT. This codes for CASTENAPGNTGELFF.